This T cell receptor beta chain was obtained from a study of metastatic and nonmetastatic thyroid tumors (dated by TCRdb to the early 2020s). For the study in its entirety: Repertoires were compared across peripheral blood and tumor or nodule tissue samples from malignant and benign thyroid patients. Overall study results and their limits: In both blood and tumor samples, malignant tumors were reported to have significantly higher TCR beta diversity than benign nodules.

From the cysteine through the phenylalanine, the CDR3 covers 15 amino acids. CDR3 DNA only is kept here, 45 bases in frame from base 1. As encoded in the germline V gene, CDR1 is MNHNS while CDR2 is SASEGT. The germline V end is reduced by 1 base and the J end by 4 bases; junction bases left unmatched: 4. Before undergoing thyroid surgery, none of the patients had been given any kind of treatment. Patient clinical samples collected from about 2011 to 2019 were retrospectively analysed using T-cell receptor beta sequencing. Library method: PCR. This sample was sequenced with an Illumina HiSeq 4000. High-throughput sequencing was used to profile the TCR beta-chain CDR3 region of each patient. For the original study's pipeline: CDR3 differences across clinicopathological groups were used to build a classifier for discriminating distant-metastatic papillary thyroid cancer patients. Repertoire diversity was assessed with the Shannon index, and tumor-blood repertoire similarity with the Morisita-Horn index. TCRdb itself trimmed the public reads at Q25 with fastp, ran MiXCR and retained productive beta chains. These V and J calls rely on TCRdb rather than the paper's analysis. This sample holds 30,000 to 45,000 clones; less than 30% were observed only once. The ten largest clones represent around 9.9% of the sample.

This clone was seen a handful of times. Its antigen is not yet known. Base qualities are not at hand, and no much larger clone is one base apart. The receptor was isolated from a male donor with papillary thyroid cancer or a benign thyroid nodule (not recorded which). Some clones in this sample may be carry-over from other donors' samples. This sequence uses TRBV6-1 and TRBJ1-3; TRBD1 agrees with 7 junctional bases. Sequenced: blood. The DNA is TGTGCCAGCAGTGAAGAAACAGGGGCAGGAAACACCATATATTTT. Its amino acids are CASSEETGAGNTIYF.